Presented here are 20 T cell receptor beta chains from one specimen sequenced in a study of T cells in Graves' hyperthyroidism and ophthalmopathy. Amplification of TCR beta CDR3 regions was performed using RNA transcripts as template. HTBI primers drove first-round RT-PCR of the TCR CDR3. TCRdb redid the calling of the multiplex PCR reads with MiXCR, one entry per CDR3 protein. This table has a few hundred thousand distinct CDR3 sequences, around 20% appearing once. The source material was blood. The receptors here all came from a man in his late teens or twenties with Graves' hyperthyroidism.

This clonotype was seen at least ten times. This rearrangement joins TRBV12-3 or TRBV12-4 to TRBJ1-5, with no clear D. V was cut by 3 bases and J by 1 base, with 7 bases left in between. This CDR3 has 14 residues. DNA for the CDR3: TGTGCCAGCAGTTTGTTGGGGAGCAATCAGCCCCAGCATTTT. Amino acid sequence: CASSLLGSNQPQHF.

In its sample, this clonotype was seen once. V and J are TRBV6-1 and TRBJ2-3; tentatively, D is TRBD2 (6 bases). Trimming cost V 5 bases and J 4 bases, with 19 bases left between them. CDR3 length equals 16 residues. Per germline, CDR1 MNHNS and CDR2 SASEGT. This chain's CDR3 is CASSLTRSGFPDTQYF. CDR3 bases: TGTGCCAGCAGTCTGACTAGGTCAGGGTTCCCAGATACGCAGTATTTT.

This clonotype occurred many times. V and J are TRBV19 and TRBJ1-5; D is uncertain. Germline V gene lookup returns CDR1 LNHDA and CDR2 SQIVND (reference sequence). The CDR3 is 14 amino acids. Trimming pared 1 base from V and 5 bases from J, leaving 9 bases between. The CDR3: CASSIAHTDQPQHF. DNA of the CDR3: TGTGCCAGTAGTATAGCACATACCGATCAGCCCCAGCATTTT. The variable domain in full, with the rest retrieved from reference TRBV19 and TRBJ1-5, is DGGITQSPKYLFRKEGQNVTLSCEQNLNHDAMYWYRQDPGQGLRLIYYSQIVNDFQKGDIAEGYSVSREKKESFPLTVTSAQKNPTAFYLCASSIAHTDQPQHFGDGTRLSIL.

V is TRBV28 and J is TRBJ2-7; possibly TRBD1 for D (6 bases). The V gene's germline CDR1 is MDHEN and CDR2 SYDVKM. This CDR3 spans 14 amino acids. V lost 6 bases to trimming and J lost 2 bases, with 14 bases between them. In DNA, the CDR3 is TGTGCCAGCAGCCGTTATGACAGGCCCTACGAGCAGTACTTC. Protein: CASSRYDRPYEQYF.

For this clonotype: The junction shows a germline mismatch at one end, possibly a read error. The V and J genes are TRBV7-8 and TRBJ2-5; D unclear. CDR3 length: 12 residues. Looked up from germline, CDR1 is SGHVS and CDR2 is FQNEAQ. The CDR3 DNA follows: TGTGCCAGCAACTTAATCGTGGGGACCCAGTACTTC. As protein: CASNLIVGTQYF.

This clonotype has ten or more counts. This chain uses TRBV4-1 with TRBJ2-7; D might be TRBD1 or TRBD2, each matching 5 bases. This CDR3 contains 15 residues. The V gene's germline CDR1 is MGHRA and CDR2 YSYEKL. Trimming pared 3 bases from V and 3 bases from J, leaving 15 bases between. The CDR3 DNA reads as TGCGCCAGCAGCCACTCCCCGGGACGAAACTACGAGCAGTACTTC. Translating gives CASSHSPGRNYEQYF.

This clonotype came up a few times. CDR3 nucleotide sequence: TGTGCCAGCAGCCCTACGGTTGGCCACGCTTTCTTT. Amino acid sequence: CASSPTVGHAFF. The chain is built from TRBV12-3 or TRBV12-4 and TRBJ1-1; D is ambiguous. There are 12 residues in the CDR3. V was pared by 6 bases and J by 11 bases, with 16 bases between.

There are many counts of this clonotype. The chain uses TRBV15 and TRBJ2-6, with D unclear. This CDR3 has 14 residues. Germline-derived CDR1 and CDR2 are LNHNV and YYDKDF (reference sequence). V lost 5 bases, J lost 1 base, and 6 bases lay in between. The DNA for the CDR3 is TGTGCCACCAGCCAGAGATCTGGGGCCAACGTCCTGACTTTC. The encoded protein is CATSQRSGANVLTF. Using reference TRBV15 and TRBJ2-6 for the parts outside the CDR3, the full variable domain is DAMVIQNPRYQVTQFGKPVTLSCSQTLNHNVMYWYQQKSSQAPKLLFHYYDKDFNNEADTPDNFQSRRPNTSFCFLDIRSPGLGDTAMYLCATSQRSGANVLTFGAGSRLTVL.

This clonotype appeared many times. The CDR3 DNA reads TGTGCCAGCAGTCGAGACTGGGGCACTGAAGCTTTCTTT. It is translated as CASSRDWGTEAFF. The chain links TRBV13 to TRBJ1-1; D uncertain. V was shortened by 6 bases and J by 4 bases, with 12 bases between the two germline ends. Germline CDR1 PRHDT, CDR2 FYEKMQ (reference sequence). The CDR3 covers 13 residues.

This clonotype appeared many times. The rearrangement joins TRBV25-1 to TRBJ2-7; D is uncertain. CDR1 and CDR2 (germline): MGHDK, SYGVNS. V was clipped by 2 bases and J by 2 bases, with 7 bases between them. The CDR3 has 13 residues. The CDR3 reads CASSEPATYEQYF. The CDR3 DNA reads as TGTGCCAGCAGTGAACCCGCTACCTACGAGCAGTACTTC.

This clonotype was counted once. This chain links TRBV27 with TRBJ1-2, with a tentative D call TRBD1 (6 bases). The CDR3 covers 13 residues. With 6 bases removed from V and 7 bases from J, the gap between germline ends came to 15 bases. Germline V gene data show CDR1 as MNHEY and CDR2 as SMNVEV (reference sequence). This CDR3 reads CASRGRGTSGYTF. The DNA for the CDR3 is TGTGCCAGCAGAGGCAGGGGAACTAGTGGCTACACCTTC.

This chain connects TRBV11-2 to TRBJ2-2, with 11 bases lining up with TRBD1. CDR1 and CDR2 (germline): SGHAT, FQNNGV. The CDR3 runs to 16 residues. V was clipped by 3 bases and J by 7 bases; unmatched bases: 7. CDR3 sequence: CASSFPGQGASGELFF. Here the CDR3 DNA reads TGTGCCAGCAGCTTCCCCGGACAGGGGGCCAGCGGGGAGCTGTTTTTT.

This clonotype was recorded a few times. V and J are TRBV28 and TRBJ2-7, with D perhaps TRBD2 (5 bases). CDR1 is MDHEN and CDR2 is SYDVKM in the germline V gene. The germline V and J ends were trimmed by 10 bases and 0 bases, with 16 bases remaining between them. This CDR3 has 14 amino acids. The CDR3 sequence is CATLEAGSSYEQYF. CDR3 coding DNA: TGTGCCACATTGGAGGCAGGAAGCTCCTACGAGCAGTACTTC.

This clonotype was recorded at least ten times. This rearrangement joins TRBV11-3 to TRBJ2-7; 8 nucleotides match TRBD1. Germline assignment: CDR1 SGHNT and CDR2 YENEEA. The junction had 8 bases not matched to a gene; V was cut back by 1 base and J by 6 bases. The CDR3 contains 15 residues. The CDR3 loop is CASSLAVGTGTEQYF. In DNA form, the CDR3 reads TGTGCCAGCAGCTTAGCGGTTGGGACAGGCACCGAGCAGTACTTC.

This chain's CDR3 is CASSSQGQGGTEAFF. CDR3 nucleotides: TGCGCCAGCAGCTCGCAGGGACAGGGAGGGACTGAAGCTTTCTTT. The gene calls are TRBV5-1 and TRBJ1-1; TRBD1 matches 9 bases. Germline lookup yields CDR1 SGHRS and CDR2 YFSETQ. The CDR3 length is 15 residues. With 3 bases clipped from V and 5 bases from J, the junction kept 8 bases outside the gene matches.

This clonotype was detected ten times or more. This chain connects TRBV19 to TRBJ2-7, with no clear D. The germline gives CDR1 LNHDA, CDR2 SQIVND (reference sequence). Deletions cut 0 bases from V and 4 bases from J, with 7 bases between. This CDR3 region has 13 residues. The CDR3 sequence: CASSIEPEYEQYF. The CDR3 DNA sequence: TGTGCCAGTAGTATAGAGCCGGAATACGAGCAGTACTTC.

Points on this clonotype: The junction and the germline gene differ at one end; a read error may be behind it. The genes are TRBV6-1 and TRBJ2-7, with 8 bases fitting TRBD1. CDR1 and CDR2 from the germline V gene are MNHNS and SASEGT. This CDR3 comprises 14 residues. The CDR3 bases are TGTGCCAGCAGTGAGGGGACAGGTTCCTACGGGCAGTACTTC. Translated: CASSEGTGSYGQYF.

This clonotype was detected a few times. The chain couples TRBV12-3 or TRBV12-4 to TRBJ2-4; 7 nucleotides align to TRBD1. This CDR3 has 14 residues. After removal of 5 bases from V and 7 bases from J, the junction contained 8 bases not matched to a gene. The CDR3 DNA sequence: TGTGCCAGCAGTCGACAGGGTTTGGGGAACATTCAGTACTTC. Its translation is CASSRQGLGNIQYF.

This clonotype has at least ten counts. The V call is TRBV20-1, the J call TRBJ1-1; D is undetermined. Per germline, CDR1 DFQATT and CDR2 SNEGSKA (reference sequence). CDR3 length equals 15 residues. Trimming stripped 0 bases from V and 0 bases from J, with 11 bases between. The CDR3 region is CSARDGLRMNTEAFF. Here the CDR3 DNA reads TGCAGTGCTAGAGATGGGCTCAGGATGAACACTGAAGCTTTCTTT.

This chain connects TRBV20-1 to TRBJ1-1, with D possibly being TRBD1 (5 bases). Between the trimmed V and J ends, which lost 4 bases and 1 base, there was a span of 13 bases. The CDR3 is 14 amino acids. Germline V lookup: CDR1 DFQATT, CDR2 SNEGSKA (reference sequence). The CDR3 DNA is TGCAGTGCTAAGCGAGCAGGGCCGAACACTGAAGCTTTCTTT. Translating gives CSAKRAGPNTEAFF.